These 16 T cell receptor beta chains were sequenced from one sample in a study of T cell responses to AZD1222 COVID-19 vaccine. Sequencing used immunoSEQ multiplex PCR; TCRdb keeps in-frame clones, though not all of them. The sample gives roughly 130,000 clones, roughly 90% of which show up once; roughly 1.5% is in the top ten. This specimen was peripheral blood, taken on day 0 of AZD1222 vaccination. The receptors originated from an adult in good health.

The genes are TRBV19 and TRBJ2-2; D may be TRBD1 (5 bases). Trimming left V 4 bases short and J 3 bases short, with 15 bases between. This CDR3 region has 16 residues. The germline CDR1 and CDR2 sequences are LNHDA and SQIVND (reference sequence). This CDR3 reads CASSTIDSPHTGELFF. CDR3 coding DNA: TGTGCCAGTAGTACCATAGACAGCCCCCACACCGGGGAGCTGTTTTTT.

The sample holds a few counts of this clone. The chain has TRBV25-1 and TRBJ1-3; unclear D gene. This CDR3 is 13 amino acids long. Germline loops: CDR1 MGHDK, CDR2 SYGVNS. Trimming left V 6 bases short and J 8 bases short, with 14 bases between. In DNA form, the CDR3 reads TGTGCCAGCAGCCCTCACCAGAGCGACACCATATATTTT. Translation: CASSPHQSDTIYF.

This clone is a singleton in its sample. The V call is TRBV29-1, the J call TRBJ2-3, with TRBD1 identical over 9 bases. V trimming: 5 bases; J trimming: 15 bases; junction bases outside the gene matches: 9. The CDR3 runs to 11 residues. Germline V gene data show CDR1 as SQVTM and CDR2 as ANQGSEA. CDR3 bases: TGCAGCGTTACCGGGACAGGGAGGGAATATTTT. This codes for CSVTGTGREYF.

The chain combines TRBV28 with TRBJ2-2; 7 bases agree with TRBD1. The V segment lost 10 bases and the J segment 1 base; nucleotides outside the gene matches: 9. CDR1 and CDR2 (germline): MDHEN, SYDVKM. The CDR3 runs to 15 residues. The CDR3 sequence is CATRTGPLNTGELFF. The CDR3 DNA sequence: TGTGCCACCAGGACAGGCCCATTGAACACCGGGGAGCTGTTTTTT.

This chain joins TRBV12-3 or TRBV12-4 and TRBJ1-2; D remains unclear. This CDR3 spans 13 amino acids. Trimming removed 6 bases at V and 8 bases at J, with 16 bases between. CDR3 sequence reads: CASSAVTSTGYTF. The CDR3 region has the DNA TGTGCCAGCAGCGCCGTTACTAGTACAGGCTACACCTTC.

This clone has just one count. The rearrangement joins TRBV29-1 to TRBJ1-4; 7 bases line up with TRBD1. The ends lost 0 bases at V and 8 bases at J; junction bases unmatched: 3. The length of the CDR3 is 13 residues. CDR1 and CDR2 from the germline V gene are SQVTM and ANQGSEA. CDR3 protein: CSVEEGTAEKLFF. The CDR3 DNA reads as TGCAGCGTTGAAGAAGGGACAGCCGAAAAACTGTTTTTT.

The CDR3 protein is CATSEPGTVRKNTQYF. CDR3 in DNA: TGTGCCACCAGTGAACCCGGGACAGTTCGTAAGAATACGCAGTATTTT. V usage is TRBV24-1 and J usage is TRBJ2-3; 7 bases map to TRBD1. In germline, CDR1 is KGHDR, CDR2 SFDVKD. The CDR3 covers 16 residues. J was trimmed by 7 bases and V by 4 bases; bases with no gene match: 13.

The gene calls are TRBV28 and TRBJ1-1, with D unresolved. Germline CDR1 MDHEN, CDR2 SYDVKM. This CDR3 comprises 12 residues. V was shortened by 6 bases and J by 3 bases, with 8 bases between the two germline ends. The CDR3 reads CASRASHTEAFF. Written as DNA, the CDR3 is TGTGCCAGCAGAGCCAGTCACACTGAAGCTTTCTTT.

The V and J genes are TRBV7-8 and TRBJ2-7, with D perhaps given as TRBD1 or TRBD2 (6 bases each). Per the germline V gene, CDR1 is SGHVS and CDR2 is FQNEAQ. The ends were cut back, 1 base at V and 6 bases at J, with 16 bases in the middle. The CDR3 has 15 amino acids. CDR3 DNA sequence: TGTGCCAGCAGCTTAGGCCGGGGGCTAGGGTCCGAGCAGTACTTC. This codes for CASSLGRGLGSEQYF.

The CDR3 sequence is CASSSRGTSTDTQYF. Here the CDR3 DNA reads TGTGCCAGCAGCTCTCGTGGGACTAGCACAGATACGCAGTATTTT. The V gene is TRBV7-3, the J gene TRBJ2-3; the D gene is possibly TRBD2 (6 bases). V lost 4 bases, J lost 0 bases, and 11 bases lay in between. Germline values: CDR1 SGHTA, CDR2 FQGTGA. The CDR3 totals 15 residues.

The chain couples TRBV7-2 to TRBJ2-2; tentatively, D is TRBD1 or TRBD2 (5 bases each). V was trimmed by 5 bases and J by 7 bases, leaving 11 bases between them. From germline, CDR1 is SGHTA and CDR2 FQGNSA. The CDR3 is 13 residues long. CDR3 sequence reads: CASSAGTLGELFF. CDR3 sequence (DNA): TGTGCCAGCAGCGCCGGGACCCTCGGGGAGCTGTTTTTT.

The V and J genes are TRBV30 and TRBJ2-5; D perhaps matches TRBD2 (5 bases). V lost 1 base to trimming and J lost 5 bases, with 11 bases between them. The germline V gene encodes CDR1 GTSNPN and CDR2 SVGIG (reference sequence). The CDR3 length is 13 residues. The CDR3 DNA is TGTGCCTGGAGTGGGCTCCGCGGGGAGACCCAGTACTTC. It codes for CAWSGLRGETQYF. The full variable domain, completed using reference TRBV30 and TRBJ2-5, is SQTIHQWPATLVQPVGSPLSLECTVEGTSNPNLYWYRQAAGRGLQLLFYSVGIGQISSEVPQNLSASRPQDRQFILSSKKLLLSDSGFYLCAWSGLRGETQYFGPGTRLLVL.

In its sample, this clone was seen once. The gene calls are TRBV27 and TRBJ2-2; D unresolved. CDR3 length: 18 residues. Germline lookup yields CDR1 MNHEY and CDR2 SMNVEV (reference sequence). Trimming pared 6 bases from V and 0 bases from J, leaving 20 bases between. The CDR3 region has the DNA TGTGCCAGCAGCTTAACCCCCCCAAGTACCGCGAACACCGGGGAGCTGTTTTTT. It codes for CASSLTPPSTANTGELFF.

The rearrangement joins TRBV30 to TRBJ2-1; D might be TRBD1 (5 bases). Germline V gene lookup returns CDR1 GTSNPN and CDR2 SVGIG (reference sequence). V was pared by 0 bases and J by 9 bases, with 9 bases between. CDR3 length equals 12 residues. CDR3 coding DNA: TGTGCCTGGAGTGTACCTAGGGGTGAGCAGTTCTTC. It yields the protein CAWSVPRGEQFF.

This clone was recorded once. The chain is built from TRBV19 and TRBJ1-5; 8 bases match TRBD1. Germline lookup yields CDR1 LNHDA and CDR2 SQIVND (reference sequence). With 3 bases clipped from V and 0 bases from J, the junction kept 10 bases outside the gene matches. The CDR3 has 18 amino acids. The CDR3 loop reads CASSIPPGGGISNQPQHF. CDR3 nucleotide sequence: TGTGCCAGTAGTATCCCCCCAGGGGGCGGAATTAGCAATCAGCCCCAGCATTTT.

The chain uses TRBV3-1 (or the pseudogene TRBV3-2) and TRBJ2-2; the D is unclear. This CDR3 comprises 13 residues. Per the germline V gene, CDR1 is LGHDT and CDR2 is YNNKEL (reference sequence). The V and J ends lost 2 bases and 6 bases respectively, with 7 bases between them. The CDR3 nucleotides are TGTGCCAGCAGCCAAAAGGGCTCCGGGGAGCTGTTTTTT. Protein product: CASSQKGSGELFF.